These 3 T cell receptor beta chains share one sample of origin, sequenced in a study of OX40 agonist ivuxolimab in advanced cancers. Generated by immunoSEQ multiplex PCR, the TCRdb table keeps only in-frame clones and is missing some. The sample lists fewer than 55,000 clones, 75% to 85% occurring once. The source material was CD4+ or CD8+ T cells sorted from blood, sampled in a trial of the OX40 agonist ivuxolimab. These receptors came from an adult with an advanced solid tumor such as melanoma, head and neck, liver or kidney cancer.

The rearrangement joins TRBV7-2 to TRBJ2-7; D may be TRBD1 (6 bases). Trimming cost V 4 bases and J 0 bases, with 7 bases left between them. The CDR3 extends over 13 amino acids. Germline V gives CDR1 SGHTA, CDR2 FQGNSA. The CDR3 coding sequence is TGTGCCAGCAGCTCAGGGGTCTCCTACGAGCAGTACTTC. Its protein product is CASSSGVSYEQYF. The full variable domain, completed using reference TRBV7-2 and TRBJ2-7, is GAGVSQSPSNKVTEKGKDVELRCDPISGHTALYWYRQSLGQGLEFLIYFQGNSAPDKSGLPSDRFSAERTGGSVSTLTIQRTQQEDSAVYLCASSSGVSYEQYFGPGTRLTVT.

The chain uses TRBV7-9 and TRBJ2-3; tentative D call: TRBD2 (6 bases). From germline, CDR1 is SEHNR and CDR2 FQNEAQ (reference sequence). The CDR3 runs 16 residues. V was trimmed by 6 bases and J by 5 bases, leaving 21 bases between them. The CDR3 spells CASRGLKPLGVDTQYF. CDR3 sequence (DNA): TGTGCCAGCAGGGGACTTAAGCCACTGGGGGTAGATACGCAGTATTTT.

V is TRBV5-1 and J is TRBJ1-5, with D perhaps TRBD1 (5 bases). The CDR3 is 13 residues long. Trimming took off 0 bases at V and 9 bases at J, with 10 bases between the two ends. Germline V gives CDR1 SGHRS, CDR2 YFSETQ. In DNA, the CDR3 is TGCGCCAGCAGCTTGGAGGTGGACATGCCCCAGCATTTT. This encodes CASSLEVDMPQHF. The whole variable domain, remainder taken from reference TRBV5-1 and TRBJ1-5, is KAGVTQTPRYLIKTRGQQVTLSCSPISGHRSVSWYQQTPGQGLQFLFEYFSETQRNKGNFPGRFSGRQFSNSRSEMNVSTLELGDSALYLCASSLEVDMPQHFGDGTRLSIL.